A single sample is the source of the 8 T cell receptor beta chains below, sequenced in a study of beta chain features in type 1 diabetes. cDNA synthesis used the whole RNA isolate, giving expressed TCRB sequences. Sequencing was performed with immunoSEQ multiplex PCR; in TCRdb, only in-frame clones are kept and a portion is missing. The data show around 160,000 clones, roughly 50% seen once. Sequenced sample: Tregs from blood. The receptors were sampled from a man aged 18-30 years in good health.

V usage is TRBV5-1 and J usage is TRBJ1-5; TRBD1 agrees at 8 bases. Germline CDR1 is SGHRS and CDR2 is YFSETQ. CDR3 length: 15 amino acids. The V and J ends lost 4 bases and 8 bases, in that order; junction bases with no gene match: 11. The DNA of the CDR3 is TGCGCCAGCAGCATAGGACAGGGACCCCATGAGCCCCAGCATTTT. This sequence encodes CASSIGQGPHEPQHF.

The chain recombines TRBV29-1 with TRBJ1-4; tentative D call: TRBD1 (5 bases). Trimming removed 3 bases from V and 11 bases from J, with 13 bases in between. The germline V gene has CDR1 SQVTM and CDR2 ANQGSEA. This CDR3 is built from 12 residues. Written as DNA, the CDR3 is TGCAGCGTTGAGGGTGGGGGGGGGAAACTGTTTTTT. Translating gives CSVEGGGGKLFF.

CDR3 in DNA: TGTGCCAGCAGTCTTAGCGGGAGGGCCGTTCTGGAGCAGTTCTTC. Its translation: CASSLSGRAVLEQFF. This chain connects TRBV28 to TRBJ2-1; 11 bases are shared with TRBD2. With V trimmed by 5 bases and J by 10 bases, 10 bases remained unmatched. The CDR3 length is 15 residues. CDR1 MDHEN and CDR2 SYDVKM come from the germline V gene.

V gene TRBV28 combines with J gene TRBJ1-2; D uncertain. Germline V gene data show CDR1 as MDHEN and CDR2 as SYDVKM. V lost 0 bases and J lost 7, with 6 bases in between. The CDR3 has 12 amino acids. CDR3 region: CASSLWGIGYTF. As DNA, the CDR3 is TGTGCCAGCAGTTTATGGGGCATTGGCTACACCTTC.

This clone was seen only a few times. The chain carries TRBV7-2 and TRBJ2-4; 13 bases align to TRBD2. Trimming removed 1 base from V and 9 bases from J; junction bases left unmatched: 3. Per germline, CDR1 SGHTA and CDR2 FQGNSA. The length of the CDR3 is 15 residues. CDR3 sequence: CASSLELAGGPIQYF. In DNA form, the CDR3 reads TGTGCCAGCAGCTTAGAACTAGCGGGGGGGCCCATTCAGTACTTC.

This clone has only a few counts. The J gene is TRBJ1-5, the V gene TRBV7-2; D gene ambiguous. The CDR3 runs 12 residues. The V end was cut by 6 bases, the J end by 1 base, with 4 bases between. Per the germline V gene, CDR1 is SGHTA and CDR2 is FQGNSA. The CDR3 coding sequence is TGTGCCAGCAGGGCCAGCAATCAGCCCCAGCATTTT. Its translation is CASRASNQPQHF.

The chain combines TRBV6-6 with TRBJ1-6; D perhaps matches TRBD1 (6 bases). V was trimmed by 5 bases and J by 3 bases, leaving 8 bases between them. Germline lookup yields CDR1 MNHNY and CDR2 SVGAGI (reference sequence). The CDR3 is made up of 14 amino acids. CDR3 sequence: CASSQGNYNSPLHF. The DNA for the CDR3 is TGTGCCAGCAGTCAGGGGAACTATAATTCACCCCTCCACTTT.

V and J are TRBV23-1 and TRBJ2-2; possibly TRBD2 for D (7 bases). TRBV23-1 is classed as an ORF, of uncertain function. The CDR3 extends over 17 amino acids. V lost 3 bases and J 1 base, leaving 15 bases between the germline ends. As DNA, the CDR3 is TGCGCCAGCAGTCAGCCTGGACTAGGGGGGAACACCGGGGAGCTGTTTTTT. Protein product: CASSQPGLGGNTGELFF.